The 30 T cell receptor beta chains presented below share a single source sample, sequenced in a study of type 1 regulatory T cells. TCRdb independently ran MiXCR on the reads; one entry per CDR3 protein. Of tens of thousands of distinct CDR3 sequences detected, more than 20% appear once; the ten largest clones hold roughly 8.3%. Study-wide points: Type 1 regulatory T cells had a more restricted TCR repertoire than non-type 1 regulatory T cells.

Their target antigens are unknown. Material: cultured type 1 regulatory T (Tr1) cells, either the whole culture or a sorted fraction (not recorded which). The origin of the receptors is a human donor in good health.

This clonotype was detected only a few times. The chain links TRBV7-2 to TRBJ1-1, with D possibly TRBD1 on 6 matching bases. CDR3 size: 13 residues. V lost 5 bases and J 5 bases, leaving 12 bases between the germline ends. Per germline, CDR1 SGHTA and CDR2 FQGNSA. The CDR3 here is CASSQYRETEAFF. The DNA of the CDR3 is TGTGCCAGCAGCCAGTACAGGGAAACTGAAGCTTTCTTT.

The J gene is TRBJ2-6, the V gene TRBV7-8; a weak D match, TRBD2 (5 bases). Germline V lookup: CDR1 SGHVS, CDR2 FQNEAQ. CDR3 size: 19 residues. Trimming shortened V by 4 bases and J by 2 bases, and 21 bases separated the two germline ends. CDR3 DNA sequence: TGTGCCAGCAGCTCCCGAGGGTTCGGGGATATCGCTGGGGCCAACGTCCTGACTTTC. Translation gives CASSSRGFGDIAGANVLTF.

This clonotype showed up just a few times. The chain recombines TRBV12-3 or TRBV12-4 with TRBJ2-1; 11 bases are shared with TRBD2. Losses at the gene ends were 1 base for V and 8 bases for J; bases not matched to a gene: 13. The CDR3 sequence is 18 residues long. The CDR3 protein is CASSLVELAGDLADEQFF. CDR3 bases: TGTGCCAGCAGTTTAGTAGAACTAGCGGGGGACCTAGCGGATGAGCAGTTCTTC.

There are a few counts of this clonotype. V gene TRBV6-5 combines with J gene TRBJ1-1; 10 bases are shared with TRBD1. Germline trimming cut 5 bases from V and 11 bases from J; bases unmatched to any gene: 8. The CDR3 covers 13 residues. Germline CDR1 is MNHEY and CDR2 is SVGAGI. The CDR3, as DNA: TGTGCCAGCAGTACCCCAGGACAGGGGGACGCTTTCTTT. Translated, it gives CASSTPGQGDAFF.

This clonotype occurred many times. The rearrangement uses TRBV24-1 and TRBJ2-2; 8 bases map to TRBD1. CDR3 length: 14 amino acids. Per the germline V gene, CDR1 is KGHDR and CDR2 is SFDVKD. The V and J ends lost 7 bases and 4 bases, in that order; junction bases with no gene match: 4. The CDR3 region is CATSPGQATGELFF. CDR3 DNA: TGTGCCACCAGCCCGGGACAGGCCACCGGGGAGCTGTTTTTT.

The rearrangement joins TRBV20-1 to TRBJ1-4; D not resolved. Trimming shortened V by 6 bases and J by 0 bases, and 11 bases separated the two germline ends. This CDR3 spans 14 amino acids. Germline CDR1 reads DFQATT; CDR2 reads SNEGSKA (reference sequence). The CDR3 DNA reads TGCAGTGCGTACACCGACGCAACTAATGAAAAACTGTTTTTT. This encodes CSAYTDATNEKLFF.

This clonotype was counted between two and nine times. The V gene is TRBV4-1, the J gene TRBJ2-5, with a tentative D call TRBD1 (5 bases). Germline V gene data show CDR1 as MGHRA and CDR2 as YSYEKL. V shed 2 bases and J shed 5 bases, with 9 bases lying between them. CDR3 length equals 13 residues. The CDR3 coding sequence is TGCGCCAGCAGCCAACAGGGTATGGAGACCCAGTACTTC. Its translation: CASSQQGMETQYF.

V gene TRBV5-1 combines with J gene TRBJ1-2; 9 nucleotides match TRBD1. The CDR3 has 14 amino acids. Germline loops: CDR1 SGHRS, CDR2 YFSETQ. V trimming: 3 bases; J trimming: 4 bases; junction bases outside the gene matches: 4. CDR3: CASSWGQGSYGYTF. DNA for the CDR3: TGCGCCAGCAGCTGGGGACAGGGCAGCTATGGCTACACCTTC. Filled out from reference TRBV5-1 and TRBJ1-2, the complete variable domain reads KAGVTQTPRYLIKTRGQQVTLSCSPISGHRSVSWYQQTPGQGLQFLFEYFSETQRNKGNFPGRFSGRQFSNSRSEMNVSTLELGDSALYLCASSWGQGSYGYTFGSGTRLTVV.

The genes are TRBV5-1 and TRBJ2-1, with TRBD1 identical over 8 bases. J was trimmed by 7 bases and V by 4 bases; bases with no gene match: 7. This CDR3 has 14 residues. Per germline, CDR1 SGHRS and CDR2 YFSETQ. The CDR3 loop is CASSRGQGANEQFF. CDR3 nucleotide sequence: TGCGCCAGCAGCCGCGGGCAGGGGGCAAATGAGCAGTTCTTC.

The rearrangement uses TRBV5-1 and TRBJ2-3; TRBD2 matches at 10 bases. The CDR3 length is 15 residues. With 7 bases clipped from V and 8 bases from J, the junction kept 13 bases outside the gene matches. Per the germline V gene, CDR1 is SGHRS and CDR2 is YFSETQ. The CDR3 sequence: CASSRSLAGAGTQYF. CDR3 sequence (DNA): TGCGCCAGCTCCCGTTCGCTAGCGGGAGCGGGTACGCAGTATTTT. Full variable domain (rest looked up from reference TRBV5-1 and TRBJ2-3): KAGVTQTPRYLIKTRGQQVTLSCSPISGHRSVSWYQQTPGQGLQFLFEYFSETQRNKGNFPGRFSGRQFSNSRSEMNVSTLELGDSALYLCASSRSLAGAGTQYFGPGTRLTVL.

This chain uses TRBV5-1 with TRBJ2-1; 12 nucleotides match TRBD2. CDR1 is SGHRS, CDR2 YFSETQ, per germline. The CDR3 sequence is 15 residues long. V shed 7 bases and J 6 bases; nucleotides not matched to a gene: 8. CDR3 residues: CASVELAGGPNEQFF. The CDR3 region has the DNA TGCGCCAGCGTGGAGCTAGCGGGAGGGCCCAATGAGCAGTTCTTC.

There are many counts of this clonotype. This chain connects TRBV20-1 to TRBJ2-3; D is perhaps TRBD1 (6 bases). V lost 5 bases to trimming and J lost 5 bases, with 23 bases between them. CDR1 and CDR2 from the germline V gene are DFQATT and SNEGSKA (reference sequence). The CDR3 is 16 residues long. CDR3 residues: CSARRDTDIPGDTQYF. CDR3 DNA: TGCAGTGCTCGACGGGACACGGACATCCCCGGAGATACGCAGTATTTT.

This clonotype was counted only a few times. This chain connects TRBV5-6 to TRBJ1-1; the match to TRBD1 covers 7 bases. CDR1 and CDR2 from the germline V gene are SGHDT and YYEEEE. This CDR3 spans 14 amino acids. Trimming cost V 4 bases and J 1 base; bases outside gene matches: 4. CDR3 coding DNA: TGTGCCAGCAGCGGTAGACAGGGGAACACTGAAGCTTTCTTT. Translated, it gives CASSGRQGNTEAFF.

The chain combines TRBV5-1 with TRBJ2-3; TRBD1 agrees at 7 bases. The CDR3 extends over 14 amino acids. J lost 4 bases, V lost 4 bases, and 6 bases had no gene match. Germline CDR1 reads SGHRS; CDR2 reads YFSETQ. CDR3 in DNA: TGCGCCAGCAGCATAACAGGGGTCGCAGATACGCAGTATTTT. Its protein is CASSITGVADTQYF.

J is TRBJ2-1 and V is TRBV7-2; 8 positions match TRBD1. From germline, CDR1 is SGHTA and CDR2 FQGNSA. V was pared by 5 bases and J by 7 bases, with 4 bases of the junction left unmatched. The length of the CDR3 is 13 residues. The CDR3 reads CASSRQGWNEQFF. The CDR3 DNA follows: TGTGCCAGCAGCCGACAGGGGTGGAATGAGCAGTTCTTC. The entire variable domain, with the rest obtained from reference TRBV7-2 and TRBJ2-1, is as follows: GAGVSQSPSNKVTEKGKDVELRCDPISGHTALYWYRQSLGQGLEFLIYFQGNSAPDKSGLPSDRFSAERTGGSVSTLTIQRTQQEDSAVYLCASSRQGWNEQFFGPGTRLTVL.

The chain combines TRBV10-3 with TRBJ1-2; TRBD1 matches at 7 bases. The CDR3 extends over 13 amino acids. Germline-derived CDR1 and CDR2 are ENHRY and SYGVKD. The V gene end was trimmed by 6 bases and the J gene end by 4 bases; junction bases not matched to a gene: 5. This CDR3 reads CAIRDRLSYGYTF. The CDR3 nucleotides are TGTGCCATCAGGGACAGGTTATCCTATGGCTACACCTTC.

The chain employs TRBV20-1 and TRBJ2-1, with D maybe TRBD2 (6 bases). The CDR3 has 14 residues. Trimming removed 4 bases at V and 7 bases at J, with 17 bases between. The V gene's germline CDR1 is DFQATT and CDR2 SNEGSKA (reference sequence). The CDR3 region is CSAMDLRGTNEQFF. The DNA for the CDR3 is TGCAGTGCTATGGACCTTCGCGGGACGAATGAGCAGTTCTTC.

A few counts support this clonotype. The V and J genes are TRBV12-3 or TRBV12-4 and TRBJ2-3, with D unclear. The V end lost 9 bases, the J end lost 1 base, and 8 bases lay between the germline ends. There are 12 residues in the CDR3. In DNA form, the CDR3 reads TGTGCCAGTCGTAGTGGCACAGATACGCAGTATTTT. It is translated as CASRSGTDTQYF.

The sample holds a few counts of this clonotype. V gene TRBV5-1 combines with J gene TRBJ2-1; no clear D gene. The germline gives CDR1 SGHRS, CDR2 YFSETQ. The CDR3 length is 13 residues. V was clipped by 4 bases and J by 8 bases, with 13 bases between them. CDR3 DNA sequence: TGCGCCAGCAGCGGAATACGGTGGGATGAGCAGTTCTTC. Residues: CASSGIRWDEQFF.

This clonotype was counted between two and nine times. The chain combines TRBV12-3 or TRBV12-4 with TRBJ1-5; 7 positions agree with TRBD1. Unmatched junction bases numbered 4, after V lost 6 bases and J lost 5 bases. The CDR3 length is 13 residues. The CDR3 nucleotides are TGTGCCAGCAGCATCACAGGGGATCAGCCCCAGCATTTT. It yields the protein CASSITGDQPQHF.

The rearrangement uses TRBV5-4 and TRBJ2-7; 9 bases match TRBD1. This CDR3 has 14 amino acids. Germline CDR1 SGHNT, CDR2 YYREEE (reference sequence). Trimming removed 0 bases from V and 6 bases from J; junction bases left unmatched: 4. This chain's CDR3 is CASSLGDRVSEQYF. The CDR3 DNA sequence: TGTGCCAGCAGCTTGGGGGACAGGGTGAGCGAGCAGTACTTC. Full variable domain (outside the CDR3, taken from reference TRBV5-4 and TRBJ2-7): ETGVTQSPTHLIKTRGQQVTLRCSSQSGHNTVSWYQQALGQGPQFIFQYYREEENGRGNFPPRFSGLQFPNYSSELNVNALELDDSALYLCASSLGDRVSEQYFGPGTRLTVT.

CDR3 DNA: TGCAGTGCTCCGGCTTACGGGAGGAGCACAGATACGCAGTATTTT. Its translation is CSAPAYGRSTDTQYF. The genes are TRBV20-1 and TRBJ2-3, with 7 bases identical to TRBD2. V shed 5 bases, J shed 0 bases, and the junction held 8 bases outside the gene matches. The CDR3 extends over 15 amino acids. CDR1 is DFQATT and CDR2 is SNEGSKA in the germline V gene (reference sequence).

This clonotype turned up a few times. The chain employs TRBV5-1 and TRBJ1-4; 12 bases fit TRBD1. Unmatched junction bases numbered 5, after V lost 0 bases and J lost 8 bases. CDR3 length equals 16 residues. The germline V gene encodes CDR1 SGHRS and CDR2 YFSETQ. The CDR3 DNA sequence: TGCGCCAGCAGCTTGGCCGGGGACAGGGGGCGAGAAAAACTGTTTTTT. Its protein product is CASSLAGDRGREKLFF.

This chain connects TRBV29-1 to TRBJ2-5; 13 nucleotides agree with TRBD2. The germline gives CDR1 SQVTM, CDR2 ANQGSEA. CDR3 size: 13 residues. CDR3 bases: TGCAGAGGACTAGCGGGAGAAAGGGAGACCCAGTACTTC. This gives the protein CRGLAGERETQYF.

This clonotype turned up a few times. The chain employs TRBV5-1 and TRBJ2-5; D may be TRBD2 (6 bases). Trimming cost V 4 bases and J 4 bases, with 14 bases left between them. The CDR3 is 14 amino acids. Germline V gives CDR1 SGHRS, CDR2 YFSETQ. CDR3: CASSGGEVRETQYF. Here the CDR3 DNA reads TGCGCCAGCAGCGGAGGGGAAGTGCGAGAGACCCAGTACTTC.

This chain's CDR3 is CATQRLAGNNNEQFF. CDR3 sequence (DNA): TGTGCCACCCAAAGACTAGCGGGAAACAACAATGAGCAGTTCTTC. The chain carries TRBV7-2 and TRBJ2-1, with TRBD2 matching over 11 bases. Germline CDR1 and CDR2: SGHTA and FQGNSA. The CDR3 has 15 residues. The V gene end was trimmed by 10 bases and the J gene end by 5 bases; junction bases not matched to a gene: 10.

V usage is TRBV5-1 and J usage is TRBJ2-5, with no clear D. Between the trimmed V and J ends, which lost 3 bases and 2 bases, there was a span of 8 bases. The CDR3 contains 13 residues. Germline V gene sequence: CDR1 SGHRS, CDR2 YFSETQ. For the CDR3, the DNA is TGCGCCAGCAGCTCGCTCCCTCAAGAGACCCAGTACTTC. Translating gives CASSSLPQETQYF.

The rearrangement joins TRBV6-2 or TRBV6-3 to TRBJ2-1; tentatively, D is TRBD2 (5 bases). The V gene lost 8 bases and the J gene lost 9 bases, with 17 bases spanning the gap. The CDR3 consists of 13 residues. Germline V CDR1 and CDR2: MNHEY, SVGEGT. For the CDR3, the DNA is TGTGCCAGCGGCTCCATTCCTGAGGGTGAGCAGTTCTTC. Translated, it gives CASGSIPEGEQFF.

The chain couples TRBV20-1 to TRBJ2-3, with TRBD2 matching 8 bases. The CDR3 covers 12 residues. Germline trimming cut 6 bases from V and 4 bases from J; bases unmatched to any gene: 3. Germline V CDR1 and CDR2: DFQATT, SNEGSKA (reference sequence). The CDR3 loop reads CSASGRADTQYF. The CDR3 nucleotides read TGCAGTGCCAGCGGGAGAGCAGATACGCAGTATTTT.

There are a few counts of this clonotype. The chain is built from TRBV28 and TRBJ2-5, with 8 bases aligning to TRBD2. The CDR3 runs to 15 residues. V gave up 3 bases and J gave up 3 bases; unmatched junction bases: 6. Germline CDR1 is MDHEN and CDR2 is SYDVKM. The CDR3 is CASSFPGTRKETQYF. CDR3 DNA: TGTGCCAGCAGTTTCCCAGGGACTAGGAAAGAGACCCAGTACTTC.